This TCR beta chain emerged from a study of blood T cell repertoires in COVID-19. Study-wide background: The United States, Italy and Spain provided the acute and convalescent COVID-19 samples. T cells, B-cell-depleted T cells, or PBMCs supplied cDNA or gDNA.

This clone was seen once. This CDR3 is 19 amino acids long. V lost 4 bases and J lost 0; bases outside the gene matches: 7. The germline gives CDR1 SGHAT, CDR2 FQNNGV. This table comes from immunoSEQ multiplex PCR, and its TCRdb copy is limited to in-frame clones, with some not included. This table holds about 190,000 clones, around 79% found once. Input material: peripheral blood. The V and J genes are TRBV11-2 and TRBJ2-1; TRBD2 aligns across 15 bases. This clonotype was obtained from a man aged 50-59 years who had recovered from COVID-19. The CDR3 is CASSSLWTSGRASYNEQFF. The CDR3 DNA reads as TGTGCCAGCAGCTCCCTTTGGACTAGCGGGAGGGCCTCCTACAATGAGCAGTTCTTC.